These 29 T cell receptor beta chains were sequenced from one sample in a study of blood T cell repertoires in COVID-19. Data came from immunoSEQ multiplex PCR; TCRdb stores just in-frame clones and leaves some out. The sample contains 45,000 to 65,000 clones, about nine tenths of which appear only once. Sequencing used peripheral blood. The receptors were sampled from a man at least 80 years old with active or convalescent COVID-19.

V usage is TRBV7-2 and J usage is TRBJ2-5; 8 bases line up with TRBD2. Germline loops: CDR1 SGHTA, CDR2 FQGNSA. This CDR3 is built from 16 residues. V gave up 3 bases and J gave up 0 bases; unmatched junction bases: 6. CDR3 in amino acids: CASSFGQRGYQETQYF. As DNA, the CDR3 is TGTGCCAGCAGCTTCGGCCAGCGGGGGTACCAAGAGACCCAGTACTTC.

The table lists this clone with a count of one. J is TRBJ1-1 and V is TRBV11-3, with unresolved D. Germline-derived CDR1 and CDR2 are SGHNT and YENEEA. The CDR3 is 13 residues long. Trimming stripped 1 base from V and 1 base from J, with 4 bases between. The CDR3: CASSLVKNTEAFF. For the CDR3, the DNA is TGTGCCAGCAGCTTAGTTAAGAACACTGAAGCTTTCTTT.

The chain carries TRBV5-1 and TRBJ1-1; 7 bases agree with TRBD1. Per the germline V gene, CDR1 is SGHRS and CDR2 is YFSETQ. The CDR3 spans 14 residues. V dropped 4 bases and J dropped 1; count of bases not matched to a gene: 4. CDR3 bases: TGCGCCAGCAGCCTGGGGACAGCGAACACTGAAGCTTTCTTT. Its protein product is CASSLGTANTEAFF. Full variable domain (remainder filled in from reference TRBV5-1 and TRBJ1-1): KAGVTQTPRYLIKTRGQQVTLSCSPISGHRSVSWYQQTPGQGLQFLFEYFSETQRNKGNFPGRFSGRQFSNSRSEMNVSTLELGDSALYLCASSLGTANTEAFFGQGTRLTVV.

This chain joins TRBV4-2 and TRBJ2-7, with 9 bases lining up with TRBD1. CDR1 and CDR2 (germline): LGHNA, YNFKEQ. J lost 0 bases, V lost 4 bases, and 7 bases had no gene match. The CDR3 runs 16 residues. Written as DNA, the CDR3 is TGTGCCAGCAGCCGGAGGCGACAGGGGGACTCCTACGAGCAGTACTTC. Protein sequence: CASSRRRQGDSYEQYF.

CDR3 bases: TGTGCCAGCAGCTGGGAGGGTAATGAGCAGTTCTTC. It translates to CASSWEGNEQFF. The rearrangement links TRBV3-1 (or the pseudogene TRBV3-2) to TRBJ2-1; 7 bases match TRBD2. Trimming cost V 5 bases and J 7 bases; bases outside gene matches: 2. The CDR3 sequence is 12 residues long. CDR1 is LGHDT and CDR2 is YNNKEL in the germline V gene (reference sequence).

The count of this clone is one. The rearrangement uses TRBV2 and TRBJ1-5; 8 positions agree with TRBD1. Trimming cost V 5 bases and J 7 bases; bases outside gene matches: 10. Germline loops: CDR1 SNHLY, CDR2 FYNNEI. CDR3 length equals 15 residues. The CDR3 loop reads CASSLSGQGGQPQHF. CDR3 in DNA: TGTGCCAGCAGTCTTTCTGGACAGGGTGGACAGCCCCAGCATTTT.

This chain links TRBV19 with TRBJ2-7, with TRBD1 as a possible D gene (5 bases). Looked up from germline, CDR1 is LNHDA and CDR2 is SQIVND (reference sequence). The CDR3 extends over 13 amino acids. Trimming left V 7 bases short and J 2 bases short, with 12 bases between. The CDR3 sequence is CASTSQAPYEQYF. CDR3 sequence (DNA): TGTGCCAGTACCTCACAGGCGCCCTACGAGCAGTACTTC.

The gene calls are TRBV7-2 and TRBJ2-1; TRBD2 agrees at 11 bases. Germline values: CDR1 SGHTA, CDR2 FQGNSA. The CDR3 consists of 17 residues. Trimming cost V 5 bases and J 0 bases; bases outside gene matches: 6. The CDR3 nucleotides are TGTGCCAGCAGCACCCCGACTAGCGGGGACTCCTACAATGAGCAGTTCTTC. It translates to CASSTPTSGDSYNEQFF.

This clone was found once. The chain is built from TRBV6-2 or TRBV6-3 and TRBJ1-4; 12 bases are a match to TRBD1. This CDR3 comprises 17 residues. V shed 2 bases, J shed 7 bases, and the junction held 8 bases outside the gene matches. Germline V gene data show CDR1 as MNHEY and CDR2 as SVGEGT. The CDR3 region has the DNA TGTGCCAGCAGTTACGGGACAGGGGGCCTACGTCTTGAAAAACTGTTTTTT. It is translated as CASSYGTGGLRLEKLFF.

This chain joins TRBV4-2 and TRBJ2-3; possible D gene TRBD2, 6 bases. The V end lost 0 bases, the J end lost 0 bases, and 10 bases lay between the germline ends. Germline CDR1 is LGHNA and CDR2 is YNFKEQ. The CDR3 has 16 residues. The CDR3 protein is CASSQELARSTDTQYF. In nucleotides, the CDR3 is TGTGCCAGCAGCCAAGAACTAGCAAGAAGCACAGATACGCAGTATTTT.

The rearrangement joins TRBV23-1 to TRBJ2-1; TRBD2 might be the D (6 bases). TRBV23-1 qualifies as an ORF whose function is uncertain. V was cut by 3 bases and J by 10 bases, with 13 bases left in between. The length of the CDR3 is 13 residues. The CDR3, as DNA: TGCGCCAGCAGTCAGTTTTTTGGAGGGGAGCAGTTCTTC. It translates to CASSQFFGGEQFF.

The chain has TRBV7-2 and TRBJ2-7, with D tentatively TRBD1 (6 bases). V lost 2 bases to trimming and J lost 5 bases, with 19 bases between them. The CDR3 consists of 16 residues. Germline CDR1 SGHTA, CDR2 FQGNSA. The CDR3 sequence: CASSLSGANNGDEQYF. The CDR3 DNA sequence: TGTGCCAGCAGCTTATCAGGGGCCAATAATGGGGACGAGCAGTACTTC.

In nucleotides, the CDR3 is TGCGCCAGCAGCCAAACATTTAGGGGGCGGGCCGGGGAGCTGTTTTTT. Amino acids: CASSQTFRGRAGELFF. The gene calls are TRBV4-1 and TRBJ2-2; 7 bases line up with TRBD1. Trimming cost V 2 bases and J 6 bases; bases outside gene matches: 9. The CDR3 has 16 amino acids. Germline loops: CDR1 MGHRA, CDR2 YSYEKL.

The chain links TRBV28 to TRBJ1-1; D unclear. CDR1 is MDHEN and CDR2 is SYDVKM in the germline V gene. Deletions cut 7 bases from V and 2 bases from J, with 8 bases between. The CDR3 loop spans 12 amino acids. The CDR3 bases are TGTGCCAGCAAGCCCCAAAACACTGAAGCTTTCTTT. Residues: CASKPQNTEAFF.

CDR3 loop: CAWGPGGTSGHNEQFF. CDR3 nucleotides: TGTGCCTGGGGCCCGGGGGGGACTAGCGGGCACAATGAGCAGTTCTTC. This rearrangement joins TRBV30 to TRBJ2-1; 12 nucleotides match TRBD2. This CDR3 is built from 16 residues. After removal of 5 bases from V and 5 bases from J, the junction contained 10 bases not matched to a gene. Per the germline V gene, CDR1 is GTSNPN and CDR2 is SVGIG (reference sequence).

The chain joins TRBV28 to TRBJ1-5; possible D gene TRBD1, 6 bases. CDR1 is MDHEN and CDR2 is SYDVKM in the germline V gene. CDR3 length: 14 residues. Trimming stripped 10 bases from V and 3 bases from J, with 16 bases between. The CDR3 DNA reads as TGTGCCATCCCAGGGGTGGGGTCCAATCAGCCCCAGCATTTT. This translates into CAIPGVGSNQPQHF. Together with reference TRBV28 and TRBJ1-5, the CDR3 gives the full variable domain: DVKVTQSSRYLVKRTGEKVFLECVQDMDHENMFWYRQDPGLGLRLIYFSYDVKMKEKGDIPEGYSVSREKKERFSLILESASTNQTSMYLCAIPGVGSNQPQHFGDGTRLSIL.

The CDR3 bases are TGTGCCAGCAGCGCGGGACAGGGGGTCGGAGAGACCCAGTACTTC. Amino acids: CASSAGQGVGETQYF. The rearrangement links TRBV5-5 to TRBJ2-5; 11 bases are a match to TRBD1. The CDR3 is 15 residues long. The V gene end was trimmed by 4 bases and the J gene end by 4 bases; junction bases not matched to a gene: 6. Looked up from germline, CDR1 is SGHKS and CDR2 is YYEKEE (reference sequence).

This clone was seen a handful of times. The V and J genes are TRBV3-1 (or the pseudogene TRBV3-2) and TRBJ1-2; no firm D call. Trimming shortened V by 3 bases and J by 6 bases, and 20 bases separated the two germline ends. The CDR3 totals 16 residues. The V gene's germline CDR1 is LGHDT and CDR2 YNNKEL (reference sequence). The CDR3 loop is CASSHLGRGKSDGYTF. CDR3 nucleotides: TGTGCCAGCAGCCATCTCGGACGCGGGAAATCGGATGGCTACACCTTC.

The V call is TRBV3-1 (or the pseudogene TRBV3-2), the J call TRBJ1-1; D uncertain. CDR1 LGHDT and CDR2 YNNKEL come from the germline V gene (reference sequence). The V and J ends lost 0 bases and 1 base respectively, with 15 bases between them. The CDR3 runs to 17 residues. The CDR3 here is CASSQDRSPGGNTEAFF. The CDR3 nucleotides read TGTGCCAGCAGCCAAGATCGGTCTCCGGGTGGGAACACTGAAGCTTTCTTT.

Here the CDR3 DNA reads TGTGCCAGCAGTCGGGGTGGGGTAGGCACTGAAGCTTTCTTT. Translating gives CASSRGGVGTEAFF. V and J are TRBV6-5 and TRBJ1-1; D is unresolved. This CDR3 comprises 14 residues. V lost 5 bases and J 4 bases, leaving 14 bases between the germline ends. Germline V gene sequence: CDR1 MNHEY, CDR2 SVGAGI.

The V call is TRBV7-2, the J call TRBJ2-7; 10 bases map to TRBD2. Germline V gene sequence: CDR1 SGHTA, CDR2 FQGNSA. The CDR3 loop spans 16 amino acids. J lost 3 bases, V lost 0 bases, and 5 bases had no gene match. Written as DNA, the CDR3 is TGTGCCAGCAGCTTAGCCTCTAGCGGGAGTTACTACGAGCAGTACTTC. Translating it yields CASSLASSGSYYEQYF.

This clone appeared once. The rearrangement joins TRBV6-2 or TRBV6-3 to TRBJ2-2, with 7 bases aligning to TRBD2. The CDR3 has 16 residues. The germline gives CDR1 MNHEY, CDR2 SVGEGT. V lost 5 bases to trimming and J lost 3 bases; unmatched junction nucleotides: 9. Here the CDR3 reads CASSRPGTTYTGELFF. The CDR3 DNA sequence: TGTGCCAGCAGTCGTCCCGGGACTACCTACACCGGGGAGCTGTTTTTT.

The chain links TRBV5-1 to TRBJ2-6; D gene ambiguous. This CDR3 contains 14 residues. V was pared by 4 bases and J by 1 base, with 6 bases between. Germline V lookup: CDR1 SGHRS, CDR2 YFSETQ. CDR3 nucleotides: TGCGCCAGCAGCCCACGGTCTGGGGCCAACGTCCTGACTTTC. This sequence encodes CASSPRSGANVLTF.

The J gene is TRBJ1-5, the V gene TRBV18; D is undetermined. CDR1 and CDR2 from the germline V gene are KGHSH and LQKENI. V dropped 6 bases and J dropped 2 bases, with 11 bases sitting between them. The CDR3 has 14 amino acids. CDR3 coding DNA: TGTGCCAGCTCGCCCAATGAGGGCAATCAGCCCCAGCATTTT. As protein: CASSPNEGNQPQHF.

This clone appeared a single time. The V and J genes are TRBV7-8 and TRBJ2-7; TRBD2 might be the D (5 bases). Per germline, CDR1 SGHVS and CDR2 FQNEAQ. The V end was cut by 4 bases, the J end by 4 bases, with 14 bases between. This CDR3 region has 14 residues. This CDR3 is CASSSPGYLYEQYF. In nucleotides, the CDR3 is TGTGCCAGCAGCTCCCCGGGATACCTATACGAGCAGTACTTC. Full variable domain (remainder filled in from reference TRBV7-8 and TRBJ2-7): GAGVSQSPRYKVAKRGQDVALRCDPISGHVSLFWYQQALGQGPEFLTYFQNEAQLDKSGLPSDRFFAERPEGSVSTLKIQRTQQEDSAVYLCASSSPGYLYEQYFGPGTRLTVT.

This rearrangement joins TRBV27 to TRBJ1-2, with 9 bases lining up with TRBD1. Germline V lookup: CDR1 MNHEY, CDR2 SMNVEV (reference sequence). The CDR3 totals 14 residues. V gave up 8 bases and J gave up 9 bases; unmatched junction bases: 13. CDR3 coding DNA: TGTGCCAGCTCCGGGACAGGGAGGACGGTGAGCTACACCTTC. Amino acids: CASSGTGRTVSYTF.

The chain is built from TRBV2 and TRBJ2-1; D possibly corresponds to TRBD2 (5 bases). Germline loops: CDR1 SNHLY, CDR2 FYNNEI. The CDR3 length is 15 residues. V was cut by 5 bases and J by 15 bases, with 26 bases left in between. CDR3 loop: CASSPTDFTSRDWFF. The DNA for the CDR3 is TGTGCCAGCAGTCCGACCGATTTTACTAGTCGAGATTGGTTCTTC.

The chain employs TRBV14 and TRBJ2-7, with D unresolved. CDR1 is SGHDN, CDR2 FVKESK, per germline. V was clipped by 1 base and J by 2 bases, with 6 bases between them. The CDR3 is made up of 13 amino acids. The CDR3 reads CASSQVTPYEQYF. The CDR3 DNA reads TGTGCCAGCAGCCAAGTAACTCCCTACGAGCAGTACTTC.

The CDR3 is CASTLLRGTEAFF. In DNA, the CDR3 is TGTGCCAGCACCCTGCTGAGAGGAACTGAAGCTTTCTTT. The chain employs TRBV12-3 or TRBV12-4 and TRBJ1-1; no reliable D call. Between the trimmed V and J ends, which lost 7 bases and 5 bases, there was a span of 14 bases. CDR3 length: 13 amino acids.